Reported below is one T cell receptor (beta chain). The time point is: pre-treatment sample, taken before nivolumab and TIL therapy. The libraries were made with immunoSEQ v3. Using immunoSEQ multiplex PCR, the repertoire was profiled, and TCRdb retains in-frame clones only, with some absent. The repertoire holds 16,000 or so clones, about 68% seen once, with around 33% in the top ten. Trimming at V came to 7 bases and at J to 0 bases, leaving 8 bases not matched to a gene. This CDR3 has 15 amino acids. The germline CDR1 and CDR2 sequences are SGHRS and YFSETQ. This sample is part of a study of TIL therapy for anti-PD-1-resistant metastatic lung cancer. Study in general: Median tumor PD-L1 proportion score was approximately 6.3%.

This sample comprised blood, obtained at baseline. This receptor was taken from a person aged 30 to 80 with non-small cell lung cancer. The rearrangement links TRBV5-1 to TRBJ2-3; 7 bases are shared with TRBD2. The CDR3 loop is CASHSGGTSTDTQYF. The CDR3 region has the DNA TGCGCCAGCCATTCGGGGGGAACTAGCACAGATACGCAGTATTTT.